This TCR beta chain came from a study of blood T cell repertoires in COVID-19. Clones were sequenced by immunoSEQ multiplex PCR, and TCRdb holds only the in-frame ones, with some missing. This sample has 200,000 to 250,000 clones, with roughly 80% found just once. Trimming stripped 5 bases from V and 10 bases from J, with 15 bases between. From germline, CDR1 is SEHNR and CDR2 FQNEAQ (reference sequence). This CDR3 region has 14 residues. The sample consisted of PBMCs or T cells enriched from blood (not recorded which). The chain combines TRBV7-9 with TRBJ1-6; tentatively, D is TRBD1 (5 bases). This sequence was found in a man in his sixties who had recovered from COVID-19. CDR3 residues: CASSPRRGESPLHF. The CDR3 nucleotides read TGTGCCAGCAGCCCCCGGAGGGGAGAATCACCCCTCCACTTT.